The entry below gives a single T cell receptor beta chain sequence along with its context. How the authors handled the data: Reference gene primer amplification in the assay estimated nucleated cell counts. The method was immunoSEQ multiplex PCR; TCRdb's version includes in-frame clones alone and lacks a portion of them. For V, J and clone size, that table is used; D and trimming come from the DNA. In the table there are about 120,000 clones, roughly 88% of which are singletons. This entry belongs to a study of blood T cell repertoires in COVID-19. The wider study: Samples taken during acute and convalescent COVID-19 were collected in the United States, Italy and Spain. PBMCs, B-cell-depleted T cells, or T cells were the source of the cDNA or gDNA that made up the material.

J was trimmed by 7 bases and V by 1 base; bases with no gene match: 4. The CDR3 has 15 residues. Germline V gene data show CDR1 as LNHDA and CDR2 as SQIVND (reference sequence). What was sequenced was peripheral blood. The TCR was taken from a woman aged 70-85 years who had recovered from COVID-19. The chain links TRBV19 to TRBJ2-1; 10 nucleotides match TRBD2. The CDR3 is CASSIGSGRSNEQFF. CDR3 sequence (DNA): TGTGCCAGTAGTATAGGTAGCGGGAGGTCAAATGAGCAGTTCTTC.